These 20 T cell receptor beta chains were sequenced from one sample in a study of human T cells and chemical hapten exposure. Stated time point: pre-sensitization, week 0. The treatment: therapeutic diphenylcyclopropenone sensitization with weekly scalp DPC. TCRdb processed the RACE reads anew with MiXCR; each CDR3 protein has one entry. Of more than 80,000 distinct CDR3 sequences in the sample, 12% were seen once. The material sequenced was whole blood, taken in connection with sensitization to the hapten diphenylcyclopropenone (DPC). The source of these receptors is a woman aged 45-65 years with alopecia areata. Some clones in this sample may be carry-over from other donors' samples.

The CDR3 protein is CSVGQGTDTQYF. Here the CDR3 DNA reads TGCAGCGTTGGACAGGGGACAGATACGCAGTATTTT. V usage is TRBV29-1 and J usage is TRBJ2-3; 8 bases align to TRBD1. The CDR3 is made up of 12 amino acids. Germline assignment: CDR1 SQVTM and CDR2 ANQGSEA. V gave up 4 bases and J gave up 3 bases; unmatched junction bases: 0.

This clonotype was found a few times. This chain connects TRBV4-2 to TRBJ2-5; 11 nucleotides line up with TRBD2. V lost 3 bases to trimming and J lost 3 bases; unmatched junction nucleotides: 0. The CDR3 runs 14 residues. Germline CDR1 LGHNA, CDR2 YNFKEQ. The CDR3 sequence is CASSQGLAEETQYF. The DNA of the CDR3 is TGTGCCAGCAGCCAGGGACTAGCGGAAGAGACCCAGTACTTC.

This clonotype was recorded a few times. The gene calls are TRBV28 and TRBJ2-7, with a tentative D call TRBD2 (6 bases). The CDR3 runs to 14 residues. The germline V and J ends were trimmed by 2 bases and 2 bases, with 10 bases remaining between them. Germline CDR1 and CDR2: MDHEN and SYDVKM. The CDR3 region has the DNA TGTGCCAGCAGTTTAGGAGGGGTCCCCTACGAGCAGTACTTC. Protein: CASSLGGVPYEQYF.

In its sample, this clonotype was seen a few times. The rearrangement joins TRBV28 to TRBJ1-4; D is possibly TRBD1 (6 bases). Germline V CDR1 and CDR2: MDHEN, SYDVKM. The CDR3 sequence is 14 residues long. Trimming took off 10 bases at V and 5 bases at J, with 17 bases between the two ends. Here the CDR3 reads CANSRGQRNEKLFF. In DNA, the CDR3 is TGTGCCAACAGCCGCGGACAGAGAAATGAAAAACTGTTTTTT.

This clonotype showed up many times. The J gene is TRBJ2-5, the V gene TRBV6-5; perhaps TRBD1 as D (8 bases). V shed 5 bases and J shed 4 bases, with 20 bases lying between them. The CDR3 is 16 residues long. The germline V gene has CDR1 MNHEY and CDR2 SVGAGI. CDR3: CASSRRGTGSLETQYF. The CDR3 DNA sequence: TGTGCCAGCAGTCGGCGGGGGACAGGAAGCTTAGAGACCCAGTACTTC.

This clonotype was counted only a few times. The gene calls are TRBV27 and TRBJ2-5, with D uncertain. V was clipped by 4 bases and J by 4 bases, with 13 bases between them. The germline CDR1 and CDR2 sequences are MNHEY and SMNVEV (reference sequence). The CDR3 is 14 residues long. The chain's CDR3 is CASSSRLESETQYF. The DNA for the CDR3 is TGTGCCAGCAGTTCACGTCTGGAATCAGAGACCCAGTACTTC.

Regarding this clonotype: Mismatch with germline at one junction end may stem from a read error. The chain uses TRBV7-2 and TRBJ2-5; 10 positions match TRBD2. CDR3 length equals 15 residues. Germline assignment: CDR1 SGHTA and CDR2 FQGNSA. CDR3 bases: TGTGTCAGCAGCTTAGCTACTAGCGGGAAAGAGACCCAGTACTTC. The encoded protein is CVSSLATSGKETQYF.

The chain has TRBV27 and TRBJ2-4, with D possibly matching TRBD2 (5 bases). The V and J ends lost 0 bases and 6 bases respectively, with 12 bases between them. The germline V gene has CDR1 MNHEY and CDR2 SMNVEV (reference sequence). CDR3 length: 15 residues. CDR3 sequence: CASSLSAPAGNIQYF. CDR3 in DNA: TGTGCCAGCAGTTTATCGGCCCCCGCGGGAAACATTCAGTACTTC.

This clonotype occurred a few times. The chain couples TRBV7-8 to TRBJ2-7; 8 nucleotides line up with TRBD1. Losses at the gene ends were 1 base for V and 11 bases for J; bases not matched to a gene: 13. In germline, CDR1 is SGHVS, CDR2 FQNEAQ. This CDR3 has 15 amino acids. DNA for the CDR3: TGTGCCAGCAGCTTAGTCAGCAGGGGGCTGGGTGAGGAGTACTTC. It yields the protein CASSLVSRGLGEEYF. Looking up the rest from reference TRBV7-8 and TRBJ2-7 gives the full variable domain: GAGVSQSPRYKVAKRGQDVALRCDPISGHVSLFWYQQALGQGPEFLTYFQNEAQLDKSGLPSDRFFAERPEGSVSTLKIQRTQQEDSAVYLCASSLVSRGLGEEYFGPGTRLTVT.

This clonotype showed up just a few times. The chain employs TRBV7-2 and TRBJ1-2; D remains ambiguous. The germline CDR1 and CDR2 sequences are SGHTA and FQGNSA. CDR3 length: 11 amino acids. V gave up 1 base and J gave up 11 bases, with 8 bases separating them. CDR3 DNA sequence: TGTGCCAGCAGCTTAGGTCCAGGTTACACCTTC. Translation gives CASSLGPGYTF.

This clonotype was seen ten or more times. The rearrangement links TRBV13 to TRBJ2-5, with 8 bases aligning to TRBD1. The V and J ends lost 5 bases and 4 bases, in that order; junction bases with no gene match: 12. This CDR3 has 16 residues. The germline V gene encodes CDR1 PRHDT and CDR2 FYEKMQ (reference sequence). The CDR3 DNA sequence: TGTGCCAGCAGCGCCCGGGACAGGATGAGAAGAGAGACCCAGTACTTC. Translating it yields CASSARDRMRRETQYF.

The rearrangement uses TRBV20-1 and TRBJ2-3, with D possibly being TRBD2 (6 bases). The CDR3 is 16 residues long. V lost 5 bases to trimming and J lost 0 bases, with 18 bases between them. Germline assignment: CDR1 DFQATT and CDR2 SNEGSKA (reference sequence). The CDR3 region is CSAPPRLDASTDTQYF. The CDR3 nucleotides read TGCAGTGCTCCCCCTAGACTAGATGCCAGCACAGATACGCAGTATTTT.

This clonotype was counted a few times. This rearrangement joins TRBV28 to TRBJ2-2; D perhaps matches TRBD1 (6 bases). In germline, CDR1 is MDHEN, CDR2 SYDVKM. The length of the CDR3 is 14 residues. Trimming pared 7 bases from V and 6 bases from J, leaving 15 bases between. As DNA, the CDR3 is TGTGCCAGCACTCCTCACAGGGAGTCCGGGGAGCTGTTTTTT. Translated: CASTPHRESGELFF.

The CDR3 is CSARDSRGQGMNTEAFF. The CDR3 DNA reads TGCAGTGCTAGAGATTCGCGAGGACAGGGCATGAACACTGAAGCTTTCTTT. The rearrangement links TRBV20-1 to TRBJ1-1; 8 bases agree with TRBD1. Germline CDR1 is DFQATT and CDR2 is SNEGSKA (reference sequence). This CDR3 region has 17 residues. The junction had 9 bases not matched to a gene; V was cut back by 0 bases and J by 0 bases.

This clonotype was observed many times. In nucleotides, the CDR3 is TGTGCCAGCTCGAACGGGGGGACATCACCCCTCCACTTT. As protein: CASSNGGTSPLHF. V and J are TRBV28 and TRBJ1-6; D is perhaps TRBD1 (6 bases). Germline V gene lookup returns CDR1 MDHEN and CDR2 SYDVKM. The ends were cut back, 8 bases at V and 10 bases at J, with 15 bases in the middle. The CDR3 extends over 13 amino acids.

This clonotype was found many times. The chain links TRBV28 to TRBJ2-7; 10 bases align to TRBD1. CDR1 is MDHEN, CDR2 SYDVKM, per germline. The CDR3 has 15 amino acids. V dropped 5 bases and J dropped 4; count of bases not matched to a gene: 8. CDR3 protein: CASSPATGGPYEQYF. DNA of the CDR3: TGTGCCAGCAGTCCAGCGACAGGGGGCCCTTACGAGCAGTACTTC.

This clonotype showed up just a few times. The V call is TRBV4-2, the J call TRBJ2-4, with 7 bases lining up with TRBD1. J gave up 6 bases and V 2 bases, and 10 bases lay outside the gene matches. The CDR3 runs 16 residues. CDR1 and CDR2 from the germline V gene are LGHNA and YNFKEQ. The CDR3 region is CASSQFTGVGGNIQYF. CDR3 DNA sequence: TGTGCCAGCAGCCAATTCACAGGGGTAGGCGGAAACATTCAGTACTTC.

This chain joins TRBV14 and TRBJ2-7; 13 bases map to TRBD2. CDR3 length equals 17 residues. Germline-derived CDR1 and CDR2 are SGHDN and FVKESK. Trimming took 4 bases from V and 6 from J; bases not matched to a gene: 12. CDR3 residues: CASSPLGLAGSRPEQYF. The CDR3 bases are TGTGCCAGCAGCCCCTTGGGACTAGCGGGGTCTCGTCCCGAGCAGTACTTC.

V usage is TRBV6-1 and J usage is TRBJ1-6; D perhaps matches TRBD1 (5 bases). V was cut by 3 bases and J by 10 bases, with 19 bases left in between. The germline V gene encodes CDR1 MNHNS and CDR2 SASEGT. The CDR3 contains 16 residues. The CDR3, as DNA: TGTGCCAGCAGTGATAGTCGCGGGACGGTTGGGTCACCCCTCCACTTT. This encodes CASSDSRGTVGSPLHF.

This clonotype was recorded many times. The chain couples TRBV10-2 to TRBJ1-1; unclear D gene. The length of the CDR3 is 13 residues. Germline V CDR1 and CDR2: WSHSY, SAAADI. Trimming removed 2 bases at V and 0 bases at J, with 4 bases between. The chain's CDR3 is CASSELVNTEAFF. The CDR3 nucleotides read TGCGCCAGCAGTGAGCTAGTGAACACTGAAGCTTTCTTT.